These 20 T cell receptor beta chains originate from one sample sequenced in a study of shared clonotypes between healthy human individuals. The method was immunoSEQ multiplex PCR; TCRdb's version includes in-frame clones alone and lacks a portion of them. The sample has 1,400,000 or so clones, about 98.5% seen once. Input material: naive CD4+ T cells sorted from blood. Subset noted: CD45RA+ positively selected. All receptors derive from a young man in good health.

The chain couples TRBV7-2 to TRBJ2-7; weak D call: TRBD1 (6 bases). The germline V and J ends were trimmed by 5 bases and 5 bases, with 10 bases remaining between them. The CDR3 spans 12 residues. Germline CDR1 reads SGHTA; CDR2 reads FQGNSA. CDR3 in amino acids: CASSTQGHEQYF. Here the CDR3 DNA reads TGTGCCAGCAGCACACAGGGCCACGAGCAGTACTTC.

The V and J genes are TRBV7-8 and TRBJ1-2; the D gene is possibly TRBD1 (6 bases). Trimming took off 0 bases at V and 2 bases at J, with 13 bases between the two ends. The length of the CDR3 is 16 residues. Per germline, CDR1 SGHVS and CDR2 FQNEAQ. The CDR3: CASSLARGIINYGYTF. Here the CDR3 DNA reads TGTGCCAGCAGCTTAGCTAGGGGGATAATAAACTATGGCTACACCTTC.

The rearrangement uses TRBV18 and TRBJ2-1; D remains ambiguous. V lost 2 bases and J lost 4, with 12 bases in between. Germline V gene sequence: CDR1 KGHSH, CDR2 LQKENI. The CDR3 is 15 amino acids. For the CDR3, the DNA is TGTGCCAGCTCACCAGTGGTAGGCGGTTACAATGAGCAGTTCTTC. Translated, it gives CASSPVVGGYNEQFF.

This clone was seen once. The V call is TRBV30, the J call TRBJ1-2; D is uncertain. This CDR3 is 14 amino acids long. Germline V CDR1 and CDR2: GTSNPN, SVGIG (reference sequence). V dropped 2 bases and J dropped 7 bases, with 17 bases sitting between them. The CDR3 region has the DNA TGTGCCTGGAGTCCCCCCGTCCAAGTTTCTGGCTACACCTTC. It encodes CAWSPPVQVSGYTF.

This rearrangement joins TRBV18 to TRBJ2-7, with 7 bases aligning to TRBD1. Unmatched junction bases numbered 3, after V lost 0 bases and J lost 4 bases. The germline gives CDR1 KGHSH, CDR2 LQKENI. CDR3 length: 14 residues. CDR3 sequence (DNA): TGTGCCAGCTCACCACCGACAGGGAAATACGAGCAGTACTTC. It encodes CASSPPTGKYEQYF.

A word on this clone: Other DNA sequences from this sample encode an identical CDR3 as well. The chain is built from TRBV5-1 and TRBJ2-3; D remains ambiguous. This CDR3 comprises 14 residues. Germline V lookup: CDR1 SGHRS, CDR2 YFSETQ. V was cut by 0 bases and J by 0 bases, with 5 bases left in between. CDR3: CASSLDPSTDTQYF. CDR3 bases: TGCGCCAGCAGCTTGGACCCTAGCACAGATACGCAGTATTTT. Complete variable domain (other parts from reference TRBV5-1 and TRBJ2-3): KAGVTQTPRYLIKTRGQQVTLSCSPISGHRSVSWYQQTPGQGLQFLFEYFSETQRNKGNFPGRFSGRQFSNSRSEMNVSTLELGDSALYLCASSLDPSTDTQYFGPGTRLTVL.

CDR3 loop: CASSPRLGETQYF. CDR3 nucleotide sequence: TGTGCCAGCAGCCCCCGATTAGGGGAGACCCAGTACTTC. The chain uses TRBV9 and TRBJ2-5; D ambiguous. Deletions cut 4 bases from V and 5 bases from J, with 12 bases between. The length of the CDR3 is 13 residues. Germline V gene data show CDR1 as SGDLS and CDR2 as YYNGEE.

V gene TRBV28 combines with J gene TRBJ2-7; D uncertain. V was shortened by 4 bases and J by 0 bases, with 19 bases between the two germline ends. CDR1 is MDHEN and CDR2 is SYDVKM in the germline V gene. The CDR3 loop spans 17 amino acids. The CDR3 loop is CASSSPNMSLGSYEQYF. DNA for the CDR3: TGTGCCAGCAGTTCCCCTAATATGAGTCTAGGCTCCTACGAGCAGTACTTC.

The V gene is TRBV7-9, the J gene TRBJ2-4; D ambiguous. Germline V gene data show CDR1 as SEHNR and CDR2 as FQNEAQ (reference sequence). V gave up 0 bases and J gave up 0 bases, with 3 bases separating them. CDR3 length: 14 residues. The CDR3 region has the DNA TGTGCCAGCAGCTTAGCTGGAGCCAAAAACATTCAGTACTTC. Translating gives CASSLAGAKNIQYF.

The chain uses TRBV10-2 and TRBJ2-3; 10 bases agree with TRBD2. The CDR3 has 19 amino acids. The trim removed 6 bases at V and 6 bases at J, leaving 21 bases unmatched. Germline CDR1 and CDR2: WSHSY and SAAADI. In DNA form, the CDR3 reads TGCGCCAGCAGAGATATTTTCATGAGGACTAGCGGAGGTAGCGATACGCAGTATTTT. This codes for CASRDIFMRTSGGSDTQYF.

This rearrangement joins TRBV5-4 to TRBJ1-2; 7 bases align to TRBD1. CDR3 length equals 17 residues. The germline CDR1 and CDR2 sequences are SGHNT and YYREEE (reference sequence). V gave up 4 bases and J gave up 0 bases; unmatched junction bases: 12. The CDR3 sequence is CASSLGTATATNYGYTF. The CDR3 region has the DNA TGTGCCAGCAGCCTAGGGACAGCTACCGCTACTAACTATGGCTACACCTTC.

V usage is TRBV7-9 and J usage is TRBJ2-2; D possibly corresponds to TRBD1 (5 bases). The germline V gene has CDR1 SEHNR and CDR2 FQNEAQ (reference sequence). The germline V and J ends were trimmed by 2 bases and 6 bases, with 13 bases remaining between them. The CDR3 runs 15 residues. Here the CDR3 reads CASSLFGHYSGELFF. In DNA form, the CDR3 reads TGTGCCAGCAGCTTATTCGGACATTATTCCGGGGAGCTGTTTTTT.

The DNA of the CDR3 is TGTGCCAGCAGTGAAGCATCCCCGAACTCCTACGAGCAGTACTTC. Translating it yields CASSEASPNSYEQYF. This chain joins TRBV2 and TRBJ2-7; D not resolved. Germline V gene sequence: CDR1 SNHLY, CDR2 FYNNEI. V was trimmed by 0 bases and J by 0 bases, leaving 9 bases between them. The CDR3 has 15 amino acids.

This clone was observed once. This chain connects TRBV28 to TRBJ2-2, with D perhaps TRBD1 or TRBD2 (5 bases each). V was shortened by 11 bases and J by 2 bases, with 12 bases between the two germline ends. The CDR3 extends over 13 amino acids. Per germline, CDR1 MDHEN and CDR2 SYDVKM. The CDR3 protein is CASMRGNTGELFF. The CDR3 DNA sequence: TGTGCCTCGATGAGGGGAAACACCGGGGAGCTGTTTTTT.

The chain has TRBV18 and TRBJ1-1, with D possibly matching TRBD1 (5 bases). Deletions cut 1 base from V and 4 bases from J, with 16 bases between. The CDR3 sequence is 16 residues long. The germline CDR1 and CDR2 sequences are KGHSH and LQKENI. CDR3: CASSPLSAGVVTEAFF. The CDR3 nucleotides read TGTGCCAGCTCACCACTGTCCGCGGGGGTCGTCACTGAAGCTTTCTTT.

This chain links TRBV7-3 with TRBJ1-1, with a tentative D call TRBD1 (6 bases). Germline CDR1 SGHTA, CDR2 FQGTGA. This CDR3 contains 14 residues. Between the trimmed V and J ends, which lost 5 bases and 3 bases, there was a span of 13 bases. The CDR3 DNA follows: TGTGCCAGCAGCCGACAGGCGGGGGACACTGAAGCTTTCTTT. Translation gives CASSRQAGDTEAFF.

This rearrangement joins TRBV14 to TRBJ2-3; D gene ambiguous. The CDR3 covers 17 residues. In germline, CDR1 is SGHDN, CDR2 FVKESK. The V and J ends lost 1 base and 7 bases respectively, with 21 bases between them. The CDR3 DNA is TGTGCCAGCAGCCAAGTCGCCTGGGCGACCGGCTCCTATACGCAGTATTTT. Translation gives CASSQVAWATGSYTQYF.

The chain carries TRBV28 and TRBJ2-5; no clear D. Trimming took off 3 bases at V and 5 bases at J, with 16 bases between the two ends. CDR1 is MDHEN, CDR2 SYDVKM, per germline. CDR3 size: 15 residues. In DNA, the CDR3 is TGTGCCAGCAGTTTGAGGTCGAGCCCCCGGGAGACCCAGTACTTC. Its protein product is CASSLRSSPRETQYF.

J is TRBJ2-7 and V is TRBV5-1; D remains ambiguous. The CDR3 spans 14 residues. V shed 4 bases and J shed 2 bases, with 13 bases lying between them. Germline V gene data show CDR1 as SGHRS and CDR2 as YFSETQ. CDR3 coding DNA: TGCGCCAGCAGCCCTGTTTTGACGGCCTACGAGCAGTACTTC. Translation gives CASSPVLTAYEQYF. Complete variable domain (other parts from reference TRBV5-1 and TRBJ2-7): KAGVTQTPRYLIKTRGQQVTLSCSPISGHRSVSWYQQTPGQGLQFLFEYFSETQRNKGNFPGRFSGRQFSNSRSEMNVSTLELGDSALYLCASSPVLTAYEQYFGPGTRLTVT.

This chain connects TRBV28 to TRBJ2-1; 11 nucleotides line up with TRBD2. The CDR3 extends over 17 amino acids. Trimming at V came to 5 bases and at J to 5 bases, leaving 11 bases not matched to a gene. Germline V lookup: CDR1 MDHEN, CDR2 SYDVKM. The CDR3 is CASSLPGLAEFDNEQFF. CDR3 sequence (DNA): TGTGCCAGCAGTCTTCCGGGACTAGCGGAGTTTGACAATGAGCAGTTCTTC.